This T cell receptor (beta chain) was sequenced in a study of blood T cell repertoires in COVID-19. Study-level information: Samples of COVID-19 (acute and convalescent) were obtained from the United States, Italy and Spain. T cells, B-cell-depleted T cells, or PBMCs provided the cDNA or gDNA that served as material.

This clone appeared a few times. CDR3 length: 17 residues. Germline CDR1 reads GTSNPN; CDR2 reads SVGIG (reference sequence). J lost 4 bases, V lost 3 bases, and 14 bases had no gene match. Per the original methods: It was from reference gene primer amplification that nucleated cell counts were estimated. Sequencing was performed with immunoSEQ multiplex PCR; in TCRdb, only in-frame clones are kept and a portion is missing. That table is the source of V, J and clone size, and D and trimming were worked out from the DNA. The profile shows some 80,000 clones, roughly 85% of them singletons. The sample taken for sequencing was peripheral blood. The genes are TRBV30 and TRBJ2-2; 7 bases line up with TRBD2. This clonotype was sampled from a woman older than 75 with active or convalescent COVID-19. CDR3 DNA sequence: TGTGCCTGGAGGACCGCCCAAGCGGGAATTGGCACCGGGGAGCTGTTTTTT. Protein product: CAWRTAQAGIGTGELFF.